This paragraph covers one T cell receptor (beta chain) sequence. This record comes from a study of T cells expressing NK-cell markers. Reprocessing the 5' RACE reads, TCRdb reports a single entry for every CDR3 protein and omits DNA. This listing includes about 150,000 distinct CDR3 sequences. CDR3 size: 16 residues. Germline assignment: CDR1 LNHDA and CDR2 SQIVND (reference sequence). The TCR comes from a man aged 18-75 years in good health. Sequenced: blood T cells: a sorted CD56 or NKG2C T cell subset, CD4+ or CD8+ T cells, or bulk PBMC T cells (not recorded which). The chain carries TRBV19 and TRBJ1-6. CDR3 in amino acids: CASSTRHGAYNSPLHF.